This T cell receptor beta chain was observed in a study of Graves' ophthalmopathy and Graves' hyperthyroidism. Active ophthalmopathy (CAS at least 3, NOSPECS at least 4), lasting under 3 months. More than 7.5 ml of fresh blood yielded the PBMCs by density gradient. RNA served as the template for amplifying TCR beta CDR3 regions. First-round RT-PCR used HTBI primers; second-round multiplex PCR followed. TCRdb re-called the multiplex PCR reads with MiXCR, one entry per CDR3 protein. The sample contains roughly 230,000 distinct CDR3 sequences, 20% to 25% of which appear only once. Whole-study results and caveats: It was with roughly 71% sensitivity and almost 75% specificity that the model predicted ophthalmopathy progression. Thyroid clonotypes that were expanded above 0.001 frequency mostly also appeared in blood.

Germline-derived CDR1 and CDR2 are MDHEN and SYDVKM. The CDR3 runs to 13 residues. Comment on this clonotype: Antigen unknown. A read error may produce the germline difference seen at one junction end.

The specimen sequenced was peripheral blood. The rearrangement joins TRBV28 to TRBJ2-4; D perhaps matches TRBD1 (6 bases). The TCR comes from a woman between 45 and 65 years old with Graves' ophthalmopathy. CDR3 amino acids: CACTLQQGNFQYF. In DNA, the CDR3 is TGTGCCTGCACGCTCCAACAGGGAAACTTTCAGTACTTC.